Below, 17 T cell receptor beta chains from the same sample are listed, as sequenced in a study of shared clonotypes between healthy human individuals. Assay: immunoSEQ multiplex PCR; the TCRdb copy retains only in-frame clones and omits some. The sample carries 600,000 to 700,000 clones, approximately 73% recorded once. The sequenced sample was memory CD4+ T cells sorted from blood. As to subset: CD45RA-negative fraction. The receptors were gathered from a woman aged 30 to 39 in good health.

This clone turned up a few times. The rearrangement links TRBV30 to TRBJ1-2; D gene unclear. Deletions cut 0 bases from V and 0 bases from J, with 8 bases between. This CDR3 is 14 amino acids long. Germline loops: CDR1 GTSNPN, CDR2 SVGIG (reference sequence). CDR3 sequence (DNA): TGTGCCTGGAGTGTGGCAGTACCTAACTATGGCTACACCTTC. It specifies CAWSVAVPNYGYTF.

This clone was detected many times. The chain has TRBV29-1 and TRBJ2-1; D may correspond to TRBD1 or TRBD2 (5 bases each). CDR3 length: 16 amino acids. Germline values: CDR1 SQVTM, CDR2 ANQGSEA. Trimming removed 4 bases from V and 6 bases from J, with 22 bases in between. The CDR3 coding sequence is TGCAGCGTTGCCTGGTTTGGGGTCATGAGGGGCAATGAGCAGTTCTTC. Translation gives CSVAWFGVMRGNEQFF.

This clone was counted many times. This chain connects TRBV19 to TRBJ2-3, with D possibly matching TRBD1 (6 bases). The length of the CDR3 is 14 residues. V lost 7 bases and J lost 4, with 15 bases in between. The germline V gene encodes CDR1 LNHDA and CDR2 SQIVND (reference sequence). Written as DNA, the CDR3 is TGTGCCAGTACAGGGGATCTGGTATCAGATACGCAGTATTTT. Protein sequence: CASTGDLVSDTQYF.

The rearrangement uses TRBV2 and TRBJ1-1; a weak D match, TRBD1 (5 bases). Germline V CDR1 and CDR2: SNHLY, FYNNEI. The CDR3 sequence is 16 residues long. V lost 2 bases, J lost 0 bases, and 13 bases lay in between. The DNA of the CDR3 is TGTGCCAGCAGTGAATGGGGGGGGTCCATGAACACTGAAGCTTTCTTT. This gives the protein CASSEWGGSMNTEAFF.

The CDR3 reads CASSGLLNTGELFF. The CDR3 nucleotides read TGTGCCAGCAGCGGACTCCTTAACACCGGGGAGCTGTTTTTT. This chain links TRBV9 with TRBJ2-2; D call uncertain. The ends were cut back, 3 bases at V and 2 bases at J, with 8 bases in the middle. Germline loops: CDR1 SGDLS, CDR2 YYNGEE. This CDR3 is built from 14 residues.

V usage is TRBV28 and J usage is TRBJ1-5; D gene unclear. The CDR3 runs to 15 residues. V lost 2 bases and J 7 bases, leaving 15 bases between the germline ends. Germline CDR1 reads MDHEN; CDR2 reads SYDVKM. The CDR3 loop reads CASSLPSTGRQPQHF. CDR3 sequence (DNA): TGTGCCAGCAGTTTACCCTCCACGGGGAGGCAGCCCCAGCATTTT.

The rearrangement uses TRBV5-6 and TRBJ2-7, with no clear D. V lost 0 bases and J 4 bases, leaving 14 bases between the germline ends. This CDR3 is 15 amino acids long. Germline CDR1 is SGHDT and CDR2 is YYEEEE. The CDR3 DNA is TGTGCCAGCAGCTTGGGGGCCTCGATGGGTTACGAGCAGTACTTC. The encoded protein is CASSLGASMGYEQYF.

This clone has only one observation. V is TRBV5-1 and J is TRBJ2-1, with a possible D match to TRBD1 (5 bases). Trimming shortened V by 4 bases and J by 3 bases, and 8 bases separated the two germline ends. The germline V gene has CDR1 SGHRS and CDR2 YFSETQ. The CDR3 is 13 residues long. The CDR3 DNA reads as TGCGCCAGCAGCCCGGACAACTACAATGAGCAGTTCTTC. Protein: CASSPDNYNEQFF.

The chain combines TRBV28 with TRBJ1-5; D uncertain. V dropped 5 bases and J dropped 9 bases, with 11 bases sitting between them. The V gene's germline CDR1 is MDHEN and CDR2 SYDVKM. CDR3 length: 12 amino acids. CDR3 in amino acids: CASSVKGRPQHF. The CDR3 bases are TGTGCCAGCAGTGTAAAAGGGAGGCCCCAGCATTTT.

The J gene is TRBJ1-1, the V gene TRBV27; 7 bases fit TRBD1. Trimming at V came to 0 bases and at J to 6 bases, leaving 7 bases not matched to a gene. CDR3 length equals 15 residues. Germline values: CDR1 MNHEY, CDR2 SMNVEV (reference sequence). The chain's CDR3 is CASSLSTGWYSEAFF. CDR3 bases: TGTGCCAGCAGTTTATCGACAGGGTGGTATTCTGAAGCTTTCTTT.

The table lists this clone with a count of one. The chain has TRBV11-2 and TRBJ2-3, with a weak D call TRBD2 (5 bases). V lost 7 bases, J lost 6 bases, and 20 bases lay in between. The CDR3 covers 15 residues. Germline loops: CDR1 SGHAT, CDR2 FQNNGV. This CDR3 reads CASTEGMVFWDTQYF. DNA of the CDR3: TGTGCCAGCACCGAGGGAATGGTGTTTTGGGATACGCAGTATTTT.

The chain is built from TRBV29-1 and TRBJ1-2, with D hard to call. With 4 bases removed from V and 8 bases from J, the gap between germline ends came to 8 bases. This CDR3 comprises 10 residues. Germline V gene sequence: CDR1 SQVTM, CDR2 ANQGSEA. The DNA for the CDR3 is TGCAGCGTTGGGCCGGACGGCTACACCTTC. The encoded protein is CSVGPDGYTF.

This clone was recorded a few times. The rearrangement links TRBV7-2 to TRBJ2-1, with 8 positions matching TRBD1. The CDR3 length is 14 residues. Germline CDR1 and CDR2: SGHTA and FQGNSA. Trimming at V came to 8 bases and at J to 9 bases, leaving 12 bases not matched to a gene. CDR3 protein: CASGPRQGRSEQFF. The CDR3 DNA reads as TGTGCCAGCGGACCAAGACAGGGGAGGAGTGAGCAGTTCTTC. Combining the CDR3 with reference TRBV7-2 and TRBJ2-1 gives the whole variable domain GAGVSQSPSNKVTEKGKDVELRCDPISGHTALYWYRQSLGQGLEFLIYFQGNSAPDKSGLPSDRFSAERTGGSVSTLTIQRTQQEDSAVYLCASGPRQGRSEQFFGPGTRLTVL.

This clone was recorded once. J is TRBJ2-1 and V is TRBV27; 10 bases line up with TRBD2. V lost 2 bases and J lost 0; bases outside the gene matches: 10. Germline CDR1 reads MNHEY; CDR2 reads SMNVEV (reference sequence). This CDR3 comprises 19 residues. CDR3 DNA sequence: TGTGCCAGCAGTTTAGTTTTCGGGCTAGCGGGAGTCTCCTACAATGAGCAGTTCTTC. It encodes CASSLVFGLAGVSYNEQFF.

This clone was detected a few times. J is TRBJ2-5 and V is TRBV5-4; no firm D call. This CDR3 comprises 15 residues. The V end was cut by 2 bases, the J end by 4 bases, with 15 bases between. Germline CDR1 and CDR2: SGHNT and YYREEE (reference sequence). The CDR3 DNA reads as TGTGCCAGCAGCTTCTACAGCGACCTGGGAGAGACCCAGTACTTC. This encodes CASSFYSDLGETQYF. Together with reference TRBV5-4 and TRBJ2-5, the CDR3 gives the full variable domain: ETGVTQSPTHLIKTRGQQVTLRCSSQSGHNTVSWYQQALGQGPQFIFQYYREEENGRGNFPPRFSGLQFPNYSSELNVNALELDDSALYLCASSFYSDLGETQYFGPGTRLLVL.

The genes are TRBV6-1 and TRBJ2-5; the D is unclear. Germline V gene sequence: CDR1 MNHNS, CDR2 SASEGT. The CDR3 extends over 13 amino acids. V was clipped by 5 bases and J by 4 bases, with 11 bases between them. CDR3 in DNA: TGTGCCAGCAGTAGGGCCCGAGGAGAGACCCAGTACTTC. Translation gives CASSRARGETQYF.

Details on this clone: A far larger clone is just one base off, so this is likely a read error. J is TRBJ1-5 and V is TRBV7-9; 7 positions match TRBD1. The germline V gene encodes CDR1 SEHNR and CDR2 FQNEAQ (reference sequence). V lost 5 bases and J lost 4; bases outside the gene matches: 2. This CDR3 region has 13 residues. CDR3 residues: CASSPTGNQPQHF. The CDR3 bases are TGTGCCAGCAGCCCGACAGGGAATCAGCCCCAGCATTTT.